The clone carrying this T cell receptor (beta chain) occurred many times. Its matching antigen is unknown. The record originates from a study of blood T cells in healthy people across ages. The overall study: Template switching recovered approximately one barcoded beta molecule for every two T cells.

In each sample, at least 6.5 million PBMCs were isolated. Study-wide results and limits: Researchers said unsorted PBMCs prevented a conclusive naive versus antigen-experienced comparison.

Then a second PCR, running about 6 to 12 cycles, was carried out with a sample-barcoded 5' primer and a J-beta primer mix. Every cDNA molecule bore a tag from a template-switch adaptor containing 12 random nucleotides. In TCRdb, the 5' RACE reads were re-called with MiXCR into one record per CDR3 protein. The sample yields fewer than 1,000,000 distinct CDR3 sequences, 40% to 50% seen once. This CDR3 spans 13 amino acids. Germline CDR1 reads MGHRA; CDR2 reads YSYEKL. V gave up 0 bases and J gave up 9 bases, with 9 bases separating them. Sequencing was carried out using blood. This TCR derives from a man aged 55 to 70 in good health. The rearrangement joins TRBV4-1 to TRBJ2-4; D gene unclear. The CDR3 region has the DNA TGCGCCAGCAGCCAAGAACTCAGGAGCATTCAGTACTTC. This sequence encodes CASSQELRSIQYF.